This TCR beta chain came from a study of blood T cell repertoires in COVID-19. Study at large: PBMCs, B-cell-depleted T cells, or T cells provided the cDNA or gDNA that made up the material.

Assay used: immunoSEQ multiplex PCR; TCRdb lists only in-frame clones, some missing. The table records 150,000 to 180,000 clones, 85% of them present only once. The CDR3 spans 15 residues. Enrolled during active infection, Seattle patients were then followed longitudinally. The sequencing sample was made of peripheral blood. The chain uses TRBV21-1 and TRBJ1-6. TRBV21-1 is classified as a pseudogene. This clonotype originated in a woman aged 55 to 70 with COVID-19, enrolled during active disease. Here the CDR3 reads CASSSGRSPNSPLHF. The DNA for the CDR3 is TGTGCCAGCAGCTCAGGGAGGAGTCCTAATTCACCCCTCCACTTT.